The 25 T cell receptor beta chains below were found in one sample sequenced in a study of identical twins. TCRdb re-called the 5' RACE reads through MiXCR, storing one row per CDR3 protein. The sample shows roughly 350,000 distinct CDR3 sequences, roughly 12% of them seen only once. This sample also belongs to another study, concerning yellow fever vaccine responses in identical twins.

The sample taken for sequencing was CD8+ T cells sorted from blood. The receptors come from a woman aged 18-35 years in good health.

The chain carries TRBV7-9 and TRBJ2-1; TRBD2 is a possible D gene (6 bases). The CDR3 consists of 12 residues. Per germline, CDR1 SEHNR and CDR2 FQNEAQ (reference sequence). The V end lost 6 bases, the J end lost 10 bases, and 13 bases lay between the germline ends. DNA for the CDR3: TGTGCCAGCAGATACCAGGGAGGAGAGCAGTTCTTC. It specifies CASRYQGGEQFF.

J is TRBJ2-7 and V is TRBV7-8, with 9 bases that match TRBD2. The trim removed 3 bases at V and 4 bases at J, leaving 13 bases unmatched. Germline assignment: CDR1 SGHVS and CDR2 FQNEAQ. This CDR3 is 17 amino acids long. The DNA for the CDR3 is TGTGCCAGCAGCTTTCGCGGTGGGCGGGAGGGCCGGTACGAGCAGTACTTC. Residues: CASSFRGGREGRYEQYF.

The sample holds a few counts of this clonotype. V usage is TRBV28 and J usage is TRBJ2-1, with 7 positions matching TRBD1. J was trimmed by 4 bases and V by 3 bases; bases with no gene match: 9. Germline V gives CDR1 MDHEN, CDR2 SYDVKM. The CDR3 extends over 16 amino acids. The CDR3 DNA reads TGTGCCAGCAGTTTTGTCGTCGGGACAGAATACAATGAGCAGTTCTTC. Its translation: CASSFVVGTEYNEQFF. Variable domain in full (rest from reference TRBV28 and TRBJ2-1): DVKVTQSSRYLVKRTGEKVFLECVQDMDHENMFWYRQDPGLGLRLIYFSYDVKMKEKGDIPEGYSVSREKKERFSLILESASTNQTSMYLCASSFVVGTEYNEQFFGPGTRLTVL.

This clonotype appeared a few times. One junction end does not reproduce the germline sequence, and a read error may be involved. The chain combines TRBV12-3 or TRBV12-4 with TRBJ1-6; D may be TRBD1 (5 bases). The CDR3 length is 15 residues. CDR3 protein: CASSLEGPYNSPLHF. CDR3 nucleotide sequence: TGTGCCAGCAGTTTAGAGGGGCCCTACAATTCACCCCTCCACTTT.

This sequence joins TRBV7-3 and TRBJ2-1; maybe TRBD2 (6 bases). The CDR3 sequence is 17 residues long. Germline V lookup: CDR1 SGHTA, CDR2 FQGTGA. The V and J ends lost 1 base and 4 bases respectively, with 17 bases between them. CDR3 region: CASSLRADAGRYNEQFF. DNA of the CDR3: TGTGCCAGCAGCTTAAGGGCCGATGCGGGACGATACAATGAGCAGTTCTTC. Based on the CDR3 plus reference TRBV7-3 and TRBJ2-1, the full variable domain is GAGVSQTPSNKVTEKGKYVELRCDPISGHTALYWYRQSLGQGPEFLIYFQGTGAADDSGLPNDRFFAVRPEGSVSTLKIQRTERGDSAVYLCASSLRADAGRYNEQFFGPGTRLTVL.

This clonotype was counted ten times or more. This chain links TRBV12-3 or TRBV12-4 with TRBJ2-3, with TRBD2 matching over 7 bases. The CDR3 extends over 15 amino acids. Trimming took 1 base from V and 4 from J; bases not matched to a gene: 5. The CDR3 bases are TGTGCCAGCAGTTTAGGGGCGGGAGAGGCAGATACGCAGTATTTT. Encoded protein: CASSLGAGEADTQYF.

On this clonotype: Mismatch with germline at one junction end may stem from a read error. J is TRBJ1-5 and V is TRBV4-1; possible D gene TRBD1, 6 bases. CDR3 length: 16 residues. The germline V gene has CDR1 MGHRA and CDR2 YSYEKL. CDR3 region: CASGQEWGASNQPQHF. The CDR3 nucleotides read TGCGCCAGCGGCCAAGAGTGGGGGGCTAGCAATCAGCCCCAGCATTTT.

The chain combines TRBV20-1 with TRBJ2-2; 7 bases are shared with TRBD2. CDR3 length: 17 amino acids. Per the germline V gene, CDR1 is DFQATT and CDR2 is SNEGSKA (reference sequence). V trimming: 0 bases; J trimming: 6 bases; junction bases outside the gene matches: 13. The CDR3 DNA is TGCAGTGCTAGAGAGACCCTCCGACTAGCCGGGGCCGGGGAGCTGTTTTTT. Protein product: CSARETLRLAGAGELFF.

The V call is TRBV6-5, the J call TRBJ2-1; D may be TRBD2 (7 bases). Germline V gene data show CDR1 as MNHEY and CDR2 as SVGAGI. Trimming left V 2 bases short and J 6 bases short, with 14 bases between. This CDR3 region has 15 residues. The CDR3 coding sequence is TGTGCCAGCAGTTACATGGGAGGGGGTCCCAATGAGCAGTTCTTC. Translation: CASSYMGGGPNEQFF.

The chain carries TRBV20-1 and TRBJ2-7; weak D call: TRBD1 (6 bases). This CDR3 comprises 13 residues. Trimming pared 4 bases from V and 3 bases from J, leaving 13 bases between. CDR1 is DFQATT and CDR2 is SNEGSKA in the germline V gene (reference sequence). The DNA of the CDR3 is TGCAGTGCTATTCCCAGGGGCCTCTACGAGCAGTACTTC. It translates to CSAIPRGLYEQYF.

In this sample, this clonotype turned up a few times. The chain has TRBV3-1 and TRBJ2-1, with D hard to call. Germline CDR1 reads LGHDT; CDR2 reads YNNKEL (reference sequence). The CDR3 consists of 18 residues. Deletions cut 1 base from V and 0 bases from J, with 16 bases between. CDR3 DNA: TGTGCCAGCAGCCAAGGAGTAATGAGGCCGAGCTCCTACAATGAGCAGTTCTTC. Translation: CASSQGVMRPSSYNEQFF.

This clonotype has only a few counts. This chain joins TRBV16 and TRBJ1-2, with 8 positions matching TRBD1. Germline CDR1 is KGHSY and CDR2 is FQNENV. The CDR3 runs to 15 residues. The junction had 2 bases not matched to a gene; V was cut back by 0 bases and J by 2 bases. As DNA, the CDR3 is TGTGCCAGCAGCCAATCCGGACAGGGCAACTATGGCTACACCTTC. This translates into CASSQSGQGNYGYTF.

The CDR3 DNA reads TGTGCCAGCAGCTATCGTATTACCGGGGAGCTGTTTTTT. Translation: CASSYRITGELFF. V and J are TRBV5-6 and TRBJ2-2; D is unclear. Germline CDR1 SGHDT, CDR2 YYEEEE. There are 13 residues in the CDR3. Trimming took 3 bases from V and 5 from J, leaving 8 bases between them.

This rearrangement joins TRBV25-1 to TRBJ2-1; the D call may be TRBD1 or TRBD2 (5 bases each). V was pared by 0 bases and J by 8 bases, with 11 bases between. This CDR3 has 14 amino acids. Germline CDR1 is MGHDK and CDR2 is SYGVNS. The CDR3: CASSEYGGPDEQFF. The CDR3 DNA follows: TGTGCCAGCAGTGAATATGGGGGTCCCGATGAGCAGTTCTTC.

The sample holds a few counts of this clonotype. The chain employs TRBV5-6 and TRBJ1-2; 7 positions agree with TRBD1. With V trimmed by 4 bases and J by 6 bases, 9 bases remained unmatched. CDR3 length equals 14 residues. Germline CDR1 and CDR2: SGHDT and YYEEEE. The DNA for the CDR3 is TGTGCCAGCAGCCCGGGAGACAGGGCCCATGGCTACACCTTC. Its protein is CASSPGDRAHGYTF.

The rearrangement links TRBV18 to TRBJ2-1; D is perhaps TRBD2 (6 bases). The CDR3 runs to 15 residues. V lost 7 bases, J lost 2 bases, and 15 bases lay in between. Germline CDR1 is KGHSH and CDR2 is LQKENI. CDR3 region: CASLPDGEAYNEQFF. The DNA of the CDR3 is TGTGCCAGCTTACCCGACGGGGAGGCCTACAATGAGCAGTTCTTC.

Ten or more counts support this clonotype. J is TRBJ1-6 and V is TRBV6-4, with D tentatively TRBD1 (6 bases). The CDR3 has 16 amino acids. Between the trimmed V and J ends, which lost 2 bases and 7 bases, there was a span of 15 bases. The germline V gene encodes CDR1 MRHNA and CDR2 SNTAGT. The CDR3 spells CASSDGETGSNSPLHF. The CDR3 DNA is TGTGCCAGCAGTGACGGGGAGACAGGCTCCAATTCACCCCTCCACTTT.

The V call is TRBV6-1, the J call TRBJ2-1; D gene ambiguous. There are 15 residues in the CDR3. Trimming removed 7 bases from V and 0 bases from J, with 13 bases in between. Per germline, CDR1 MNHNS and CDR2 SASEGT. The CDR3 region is CASTATLSSYNEQFF. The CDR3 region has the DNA TGTGCCAGCACTGCAACACTAAGCTCCTACAATGAGCAGTTCTTC.

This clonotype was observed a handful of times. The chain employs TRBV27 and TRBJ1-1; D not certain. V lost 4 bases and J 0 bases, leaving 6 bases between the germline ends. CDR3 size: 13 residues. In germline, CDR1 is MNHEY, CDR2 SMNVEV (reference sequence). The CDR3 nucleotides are TGTGCCAGCAGTTCAGAGATGAACACTGAAGCTTTCTTT. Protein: CASSSEMNTEAFF.

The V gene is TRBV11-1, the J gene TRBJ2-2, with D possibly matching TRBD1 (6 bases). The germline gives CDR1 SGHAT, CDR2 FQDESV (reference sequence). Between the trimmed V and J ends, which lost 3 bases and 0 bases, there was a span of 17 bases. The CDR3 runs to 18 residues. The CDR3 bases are TGTGCCAGCAGCTTTCGAAGACAGGATCGCGCGAACACCGGGGAGCTGTTTTTT. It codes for CASSFRRQDRANTGELFF.

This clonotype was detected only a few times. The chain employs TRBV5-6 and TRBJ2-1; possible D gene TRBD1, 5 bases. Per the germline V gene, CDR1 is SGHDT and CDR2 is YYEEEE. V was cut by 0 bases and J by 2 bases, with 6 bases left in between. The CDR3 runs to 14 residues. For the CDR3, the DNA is TGTGCCAGCAGCTTGGGACAGCCCTACAATGAGCAGTTCTTC. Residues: CASSLGQPYNEQFF. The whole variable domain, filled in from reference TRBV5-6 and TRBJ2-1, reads DAGVTQSPTHLIKTRGQQVTLRCSPKSGHDTVSWYQQALGQGPQFIFQYYEEEERQRGNFPDRFSGHQFPNYSSELNVNALLLGDSALYLCASSLGQPYNEQFFGPGTRLTVL.

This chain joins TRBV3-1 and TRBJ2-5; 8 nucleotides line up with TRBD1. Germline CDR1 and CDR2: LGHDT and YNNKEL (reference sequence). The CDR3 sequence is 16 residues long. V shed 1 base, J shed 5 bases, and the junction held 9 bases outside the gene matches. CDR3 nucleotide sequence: TGTGCCAGCAGCCAAGTAGGGACAGGCCGGGAGGAGACCCAGTACTTC. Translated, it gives CASSQVGTGREETQYF.

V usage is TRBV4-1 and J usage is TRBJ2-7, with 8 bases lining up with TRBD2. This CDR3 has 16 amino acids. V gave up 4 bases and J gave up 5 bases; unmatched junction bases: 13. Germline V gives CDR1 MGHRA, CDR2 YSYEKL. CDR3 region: CASSRLSGGSGDEQYF. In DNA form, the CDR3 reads TGCGCCAGCAGCCGCCTCTCGGGGGGGAGTGGCGACGAGCAGTACTTC.

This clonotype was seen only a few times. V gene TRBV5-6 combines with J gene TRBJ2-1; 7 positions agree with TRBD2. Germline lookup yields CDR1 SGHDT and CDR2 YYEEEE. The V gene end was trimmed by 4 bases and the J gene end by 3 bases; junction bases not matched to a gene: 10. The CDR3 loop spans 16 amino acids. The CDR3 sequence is CASSEMAGVGYNEQFF. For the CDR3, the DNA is TGTGCCAGCAGCGAGATGGCGGGAGTGGGCTACAATGAGCAGTTCTTC.

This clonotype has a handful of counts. Here the CDR3 DNA reads TGCGCCAGCAGCGTTAGCGGGGCTTACCAAGAGACCCAGTACTTC. Its translation: CASSVSGAYQETQYF. The rearrangement joins TRBV5-1 to TRBJ2-5, with 8 bases that match TRBD2. Germline V gene sequence: CDR1 SGHRS, CDR2 YFSETQ. This CDR3 region has 15 residues. J was trimmed by 0 bases and V by 4 bases; bases with no gene match: 5.